Below are 7 T cell receptor beta chains sequenced from a single sample in a study of PD-1 blockade in mismatch repair-deficient tumors. Libraries were prepared by immunoSEQ multiplex PCR; TCRdb keeps only in-frame clonotypes and omits some of them. The sample has tens of thousands of clones, under 85% seen once; the top ten hold roughly a fifth. This material consisted of peripheral blood, taken 12 weeks after starting pembrolizumab. Receptor source: an adult with mismatch repair-deficient cancer.

V gene TRBV15 combines with J gene TRBJ2-3; either TRBD1 or TRBD2 may fit D (5 bases each). The CDR3 has 14 amino acids. V lost 8 bases, J lost 5 bases, and 17 bases lay in between. From germline, CDR1 is LNHNV and CDR2 YYDKDF (reference sequence). For the CDR3, the DNA is TGTGCCACCGACCCTGGGACGTCCTTAGATACGCAGTATTTT. It codes for CATDPGTSLDTQYF. Full variable domain (outside the CDR3, taken from reference TRBV15 and TRBJ2-3): DAMVIQNPRYQVTQFGKPVTLSCSQTLNHNVMYWYQQKSSQAPKLLFHYYDKDFNNEADTPDNFQSRRPNTSFCFLDIRSPGLGDTAMYLCATDPGTSLDTQYFGPGTRLTVL.

The chain has TRBV28 and TRBJ2-5, with D tentatively TRBD1 or TRBD2 (5 bases each). This CDR3 is 15 amino acids long. V lost 4 bases and J lost 5, with 17 bases in between. From germline, CDR1 is MDHEN and CDR2 SYDVKM. The CDR3 nucleotides read TGTGCCAGCAGTTCATGGACTGACAGACGGGAGACCCAGTACTTC. It translates to CASSSWTDRRETQYF.

This clone has just a few counts. The chain joins TRBV7-3 to TRBJ1-1; D uncertain. Germline values: CDR1 SGHTA, CDR2 FQGTGA. V lost 1 base and J 0 bases, leaving 3 bases between the germline ends. The CDR3 sequence is 13 residues long. As DNA, the CDR3 is TGTGCCAGCAGCTTAAGTATGAACACTGAAGCTTTCTTT. Its translation: CASSLSMNTEAFF.

The chain employs TRBV6-1 and TRBJ2-2; 11 bases map to TRBD2. The germline V gene has CDR1 MNHNS and CDR2 SASEGT. After removal of 3 bases from V and 5 bases from J, the junction contained 2 bases not matched to a gene. The CDR3 is made up of 15 amino acids. This CDR3 reads CASSEGLAETGELFF. CDR3 in DNA: TGTGCCAGCAGTGAGGGACTAGCGGAGACCGGGGAGCTGTTTTTT.

The chain uses TRBV7-3 and TRBJ2-5; tentative D call: TRBD1 (5 bases). Trimming shortened V by 3 bases and J by 3 bases, and 14 bases separated the two germline ends. The CDR3 loop spans 15 amino acids. Germline CDR1 SGHTA, CDR2 FQGTGA. The CDR3 sequence is CASSFPPRAEETQYF. CDR3 DNA sequence: TGTGCCAGCAGCTTCCCCCCCAGGGCCGAAGAGACCCAGTACTTC.

The V and J genes are TRBV10-1 and TRBJ2-2; a weak D match, TRBD2 (6 bases). The V and J ends lost 0 bases and 6 bases respectively, with 20 bases between them. Germline CDR1 reads WNHNN; CDR2 reads SYGVQD (reference sequence). CDR3 length equals 18 residues. The CDR3 DNA reads TGCGCCAGCAGTGAGTCGAGATCGATCCCTAGCGTAGCCGGGGAGCTGTTTTTT. It specifies CASSESRSIPSVAGELFF.

This chain joins TRBV4-1 and TRBJ2-5; TRBD1 matches 8 bases. The length of the CDR3 is 14 residues. Germline CDR1 reads MGHRA; CDR2 reads YSYEKL. Unmatched junction bases numbered 4, after V lost 4 bases and J lost 3 bases. Here the CDR3 DNA reads TGCGCCAGCAGCCCCAGGGGGCGCGAAGAGACCCAGTACTTC. Residues: CASSPRGREETQYF.